The 30 T cell receptor beta chains below were found in one sample sequenced in a study of blood T cell repertoires in COVID-19. The method was immunoSEQ multiplex PCR; TCRdb's version includes in-frame clones alone and lacks a portion of them. The data contain 63,000 or so clones, about three quarters of them singletons. Source material: peripheral blood. The receptor set was obtained from a human donor in a cohort sampled during active COVID-19.

The V and J genes are TRBV18 and TRBJ2-7; the match to TRBD1 covers 11 bases. V dropped 3 bases and J dropped 3; count of bases not matched to a gene: 7. Looked up from germline, CDR1 is KGHSH and CDR2 is LQKENI. The CDR3 is 16 residues long. CDR3 DNA sequence: TGTGCCAGCTCACCTATCGGACAGGGGGCGGGCTACGAGCAGTACTTC. It codes for CASSPIGQGAGYEQYF.

The chain has TRBV4-2 and TRBJ2-5; 8 bases are a match to TRBD2. Germline V lookup: CDR1 LGHNA, CDR2 YNFKEQ. Germline trimming cut 1 base from V and 8 bases from J; bases unmatched to any gene: 6. This CDR3 is 14 amino acids long. For the CDR3, the DNA is TGTGCCAGCAGCCAAGGGGCTAGCGGGCGCACCCAGTACTTC. This gives the protein CASSQGASGRTQYF.

The chain has TRBV7-6 and TRBJ2-7; 11 bases match TRBD1. This CDR3 has 16 residues. The V gene end was trimmed by 5 bases and the J gene end by 2 bases; junction bases not matched to a gene: 8. Per germline, CDR1 SGHVS and CDR2 FNYEAQ. For the CDR3, the DNA is TGTGCCAGCAGCAGCAGTGGGACAGGGGGTACCTACGAGCAGTACTTC. Translation: CASSSSGTGGTYEQYF.

The chain's CDR3 is CSVEGTTTNEKLFF. In DNA, the CDR3 is TGCAGCGTTGAGGGGACAACAACTAATGAAAAACTGTTTTTT. The chain joins TRBV29-1 to TRBJ1-4, with D maybe TRBD1 (6 bases). Germline V gene sequence: CDR1 SQVTM, CDR2 ANQGSEA. The CDR3 is made up of 14 amino acids. Trimming pared 3 bases from V and 0 bases from J, leaving 8 bases between.

The J gene is TRBJ2-2, the V gene TRBV5-1, with D uncertain. The CDR3 length is 14 residues. Per germline, CDR1 SGHRS and CDR2 YFSETQ. V was cut by 6 bases and J by 2 bases, with 11 bases left in between. The CDR3 region is CASTFGPNTGELFF. In DNA, the CDR3 is TGCGCCAGCACCTTTGGGCCTAACACCGGGGAGCTGTTTTTT.

The chain carries TRBV11-2 and TRBJ1-2; 9 bases are shared with TRBD1. In germline, CDR1 is SGHAT, CDR2 FQNNGV. The CDR3 spans 16 residues. Losses at the gene ends were 5 bases for V and 4 bases for J; bases not matched to a gene: 11. The CDR3 bases are TGTGCCAGCAGCGCACAACCGGGACAGGGAGTCTATGGCTACACCTTC. Amino acid sequence: CASSAQPGQGVYGYTF.

This clone has only one observation. This chain connects TRBV28 to TRBJ1-5; TRBD1 agrees at 9 bases. Germline V CDR1 and CDR2: MDHEN, SYDVKM. V shed 6 bases, J shed 9 bases, and the junction held 6 bases outside the gene matches. The CDR3 totals 13 residues. The CDR3 region has the DNA TGTGCCAGCAGCCTGGGACAGGGTTGGCCCCAGCATTTT. Amino acids: CASSLGQGWPQHF.

J is TRBJ1-1 and V is TRBV7-9; D might be TRBD1 (6 bases). This CDR3 has 13 amino acids. Germline V CDR1 and CDR2: SEHNR, FQNEAQ (reference sequence). Deletions cut 6 bases from V and 5 bases from J, with 13 bases between. This CDR3 is CASRPPGETEAFF. The DNA of the CDR3 is TGTGCCAGCAGGCCTCCAGGGGAGACTGAAGCTTTCTTT.

The CDR3: CASSARDRNTEAFF. The CDR3 nucleotides read TGTGCCAGCAGCGCACGGGACAGGAACACTGAAGCTTTCTTT. V and J are TRBV9 and TRBJ1-1; TRBD1 matches 7 bases. This CDR3 comprises 14 residues. Germline V gives CDR1 SGDLS, CDR2 YYNGEE. V shed 3 bases, J shed 1 base, and the junction held 3 bases outside the gene matches.

The chain carries TRBV20-1 and TRBJ2-1, with unresolved D. With 4 bases removed from V and 8 bases from J, the gap between germline ends came to 9 bases. CDR3 length equals 11 residues. CDR1 is DFQATT and CDR2 is SNEGSKA in the germline V gene (reference sequence). CDR3 in DNA: TGCAGTGCTACGTCCCAGTATGAGCAGTTCTTC. As protein: CSATSQYEQFF.

This clone has only a few counts. The chain links TRBV30 to TRBJ2-3; D perhaps matches TRBD1 (7 bases). The germline V gene has CDR1 GTSNPN and CDR2 SVGIG (reference sequence). The CDR3 is 15 residues long. V was pared by 3 bases and J by 2 bases, with 15 bases between. CDR3 protein: CAWSRGAGDTDTQYF. CDR3 nucleotides: TGTGCCTGGAGCAGGGGGGCTGGGGACACAGATACGCAGTATTTT.

V usage is TRBV7-3 and J usage is TRBJ1-5, with D possibly matching TRBD1 (5 bases). From germline, CDR1 is SGHTA and CDR2 FQGTGA. The CDR3 extends over 15 amino acids. Between the trimmed V and J ends, which lost 7 bases and 7 bases, there was a span of 20 bases. CDR3 in amino acids: CASTETPQGRQPQHF. CDR3 DNA sequence: TGTGCCAGCACCGAAACCCCCCAGGGAAGGCAGCCCCAGCATTTT.

Worth noting for this clone: The sample has other DNA sequences that encode this CDR3 too. The V call is TRBV11-2, the J call TRBJ2-5; TRBD2 aligns across 7 bases. The CDR3 has 15 residues. Per the germline V gene, CDR1 is SGHAT and CDR2 is FQNNGV. V lost 5 bases to trimming and J lost 2 bases; unmatched junction nucleotides: 8. The DNA for the CDR3 is TGTGCCAGCAGCCCCCTACTAGCGAATCAAGAGACCCAGTACTTC. Protein product: CASSPLLANQETQYF.

The genes are TRBV3-1 (or the pseudogene TRBV3-2) and TRBJ2-2; 7 bases are shared with TRBD1. Germline V gene data show CDR1 as LGHDT and CDR2 as YNNKEL (reference sequence). The CDR3 is 16 residues long. The V and J ends lost 5 bases and 1 base, in that order; junction bases with no gene match: 7. The CDR3: CASSSTGYLNTGELFF. In DNA form, the CDR3 reads TGTGCCAGCAGCTCGACAGGGTACCTGAACACCGGGGAGCTGTTTTTT.

This CDR3 reads CASSLMGQGPTEAFF. The CDR3 DNA reads TGTGCCAGCAGCTTAATGGGACAGGGCCCCACTGAAGCTTTCTTT. This sequence joins TRBV13 and TRBJ1-1, with TRBD1 matching over 9 bases. Germline CDR1 is PRHDT and CDR2 is FYEKMQ (reference sequence). The CDR3 is 15 residues long. With 2 bases clipped from V and 4 bases from J, the junction kept 5 bases outside the gene matches.

The chain employs TRBV4-2 and TRBJ2-5, with TRBD1 matching over 7 bases. Germline CDR1 LGHNA, CDR2 YNFKEQ. Trimming cost V 0 bases and J 5 bases; bases outside gene matches: 9. The CDR3 totals 16 residues. This CDR3 is CASSQEEGAGAETQYF. Here the CDR3 DNA reads TGTGCCAGCAGCCAAGAAGAGGGGGCCGGAGCGGAGACCCAGTACTTC.

This clone has a count of ten or more. The J gene is TRBJ2-2, the V gene TRBV10-1; 7 bases are shared with TRBD2. This CDR3 has 19 residues. Germline CDR1 WNHNN, CDR2 SYGVQD (reference sequence). The junction had 24 bases not matched to a gene; V was cut back by 7 bases and J by 7 bases. CDR3 amino acids: CASTSPLSASRERDGELFF. In DNA, the CDR3 is TGCGCCAGCACCTCGCCATTATCTGCTTCGAGGGAGCGGGACGGGGAGCTGTTTTTT.

V gene TRBV28 combines with J gene TRBJ1-1; D perhaps matches TRBD1 (5 bases). V lost 5 bases and J 1 base, leaving 14 bases between the germline ends. CDR3 length: 15 amino acids. Looked up from germline, CDR1 is MDHEN and CDR2 is SYDVKM. The CDR3 loop reads CASSVVTGENTEAFF. Written as DNA, the CDR3 is TGTGCCAGCAGTGTCGTAACAGGTGAGAACACTGAAGCTTTCTTT.

J is TRBJ2-1 and V is TRBV29-1, with 12 bases identical to TRBD2. Germline CDR1 is SQVTM and CDR2 is ANQGSEA. The V and J ends lost 2 bases and 5 bases, in that order; junction bases with no gene match: 4. The length of the CDR3 is 15 residues. The CDR3 is CSVEPTSGSNNEQFF. For the CDR3, the DNA is TGCAGCGTTGAACCGACTAGCGGGAGCAACAATGAGCAGTTCTTC.

V gene TRBV28 combines with J gene TRBJ2-2, with D possibly TRBD2 on 7 matching bases. Germline CDR1 reads MDHEN; CDR2 reads SYDVKM. The V gene lost 3 bases and the J gene lost 4 bases, with 12 bases spanning the gap. The CDR3 covers 15 residues. The CDR3 region has the DNA TGTGCCAGCAGTTTCGCCGGGGGGCGCACCGGGGAGCTGTTTTTT. Translation: CASSFAGGRTGELFF. Combining the CDR3 with reference TRBV28 and TRBJ2-2 gives the whole variable domain DVKVTQSSRYLVKRTGEKVFLECVQDMDHENMFWYRQDPGLGLRLIYFSYDVKMKEKGDIPEGYSVSREKKERFSLILESASTNQTSMYLCASSFAGGRTGELFFGEGSRLTVL.

This chain uses TRBV6-6 with TRBJ2-7; D is possibly TRBD1 (6 bases). The CDR3 totals 14 residues. The V gene's germline CDR1 is MNHNY and CDR2 SVGAGI (reference sequence). The germline V and J ends were trimmed by 7 bases and 5 bases, with 18 bases remaining between them. CDR3 sequence: CASTYQGLQDEQYF. The CDR3 DNA follows: TGTGCCAGCACCTACCAGGGGCTACAGGACGAGCAGTACTTC.

The V and J genes are TRBV5-4 and TRBJ1-1; D gene ambiguous. Between the trimmed V and J ends, which lost 0 bases and 4 bases, there was a span of 16 bases. CDR3 size: 16 residues. The V gene's germline CDR1 is SGHNT and CDR2 YYREEE (reference sequence). The CDR3 coding sequence is TGTGCCAGCAGCTTGGAAGGATTTGGGCCATTCACTGAAGCTTTCTTT. Translation: CASSLEGFGPFTEAFF. Drawing the rest from reference TRBV5-4 and TRBJ1-1, the complete variable domain is ETGVTQSPTHLIKTRGQQVTLRCSSQSGHNTVSWYQQALGQGPQFIFQYYREEENGRGNFPPRFSGLQFPNYSSELNVNALELDDSALYLCASSLEGFGPFTEAFFGQGTRLTVV.

The chain carries TRBV7-3 and TRBJ1-2; D is possibly TRBD1 (6 bases). Trimming removed 3 bases at V and 2 bases at J, with 16 bases between. This CDR3 is 16 amino acids long. Germline V gene sequence: CDR1 SGHTA, CDR2 FQGTGA. This CDR3 is CASSLGALTGNYGYTF. In nucleotides, the CDR3 is TGTGCCAGCAGCTTGGGGGCCCTGACAGGAAACTATGGCTACACCTTC.

CDR3 DNA sequence: TGTGCCACCAGTGATCCCCCCAGTACCATTCAGTACTTC. Translating it yields CATSDPPSTIQYF. The chain links TRBV24-1 to TRBJ2-4; D remains unclear. Germline V gene data show CDR1 as KGHDR and CDR2 as SFDVKD. V was shortened by 3 bases and J by 9 bases, with 11 bases between the two germline ends. This CDR3 region has 13 residues.

V gene TRBV7-8 combines with J gene TRBJ2-1; tentatively, D is TRBD2 (5 bases). Trimming removed 7 bases at V and 15 bases at J, with 22 bases between. CDR1 is SGHVS, CDR2 FQNEAQ, per germline. CDR3 length equals 13 residues. CDR3 coding DNA: TGTGCCAGCACCGGAAGGGTACCGGGGTGGGGGTTCTTC. Translation gives CASTGRVPGWGFF.

The V and J genes are TRBV4-3 and TRBJ1-2, with D tentatively TRBD1 (6 bases). V was cut by 0 bases and J by 0 bases, with 8 bases left in between. The CDR3 totals 15 residues. The V gene's germline CDR1 is LGHNA and CDR2 YSLEER. The CDR3 DNA reads TGCGCCAGCAGCCAAGAGGACAGTCCTAACTATGGCTACACCTTC. The encoded protein is CASSQEDSPNYGYTF.

This chain connects TRBV5-6 to TRBJ2-7; weak D call: TRBD2 (6 bases). The V gene's germline CDR1 is SGHDT and CDR2 YYEEEE. Trimming took off 3 bases at V and 1 base at J, with 14 bases between the two ends. The CDR3 spans 15 residues. This CDR3 is CASSYEPGLSYEQYF. DNA for the CDR3: TGTGCCAGCAGCTACGAACCGGGACTGTCCTACGAGCAGTACTTC.

This chain links TRBV7-9 with TRBJ1-1, with D perhaps matching TRBD1 (6 bases). Per the germline V gene, CDR1 is SEHNR and CDR2 is FQNEAQ (reference sequence). V lost 5 bases and J 13 bases, leaving 23 bases between the germline ends. CDR3 size: 14 residues. In nucleotides, the CDR3 is TGTGCCAGCAGCCCCCACGAGGCCCTAGGGGGTGTTTTCTTT. Translation: CASSPHEALGGVFF.

This chain uses TRBV5-6 with TRBJ2-5; D not certain. Trimming removed 1 base at V and 5 bases at J, with 6 bases between. CDR3 length: 12 amino acids. CDR1 and CDR2 from the germline V gene are SGHDT and YYEEEE. CDR3 in DNA: TGTGCCAGCAGCTTGTACTTCGAGACCCAGTACTTC. Encoded protein: CASSLYFETQYF.

This chain uses TRBV19 with TRBJ2-1, with D hard to call. The germline gives CDR1 LNHDA, CDR2 SQIVND (reference sequence). The germline V and J ends were trimmed by 2 bases and 0 bases, with 8 bases remaining between them. The CDR3 spans 15 residues. The CDR3 here is CASSIIAYSYNEQFF. CDR3 nucleotides: TGTGCCAGTAGTATAATTGCGTACTCCTACAATGAGCAGTTCTTC.